The 6 T cell receptor beta chains reported below all come from one sample, sequenced in a study of beta chain features in type 1 diabetes. Expressed TCRB transcripts got sequenced, as all isolated RNA was reverse transcribed. Method: immunoSEQ multiplex PCR; TCRdb's copy keeps in-frame clones and lacks some. The top ten hold around 0.02% of the sample, which has about 370,000 clones, about 16% seen once. The sequenced sample consisted of naive CD4+ T cells from blood. These receptors all come from a woman aged 18-35 years in good health.

The chain links TRBV9 to TRBJ2-1; D uncertain. Deletions cut 3 bases from V and 5 bases from J, with 15 bases between. CDR1 and CDR2 (germline): SGDLS, YYNGEE. This CDR3 spans 15 amino acids. CDR3 sequence: CASSASPSVDNEQFF. The CDR3 region has the DNA TGTGCCAGCAGCGCGAGCCCGAGCGTCGACAATGAGCAGTTCTTC.

A few counts support this clone. The chain employs TRBV27 and TRBJ1-1, with 8 bases fitting TRBD1. Unmatched junction bases numbered 9, after V lost 5 bases and J lost 4 bases. In germline, CDR1 is MNHEY, CDR2 SMNVEV (reference sequence). CDR3 length: 15 residues. CDR3 sequence: CASSRRQGMGTEAFF. CDR3 DNA sequence: TGTGCCAGCAGTCGCCGACAGGGGATGGGCACTGAAGCTTTCTTT.

The chain is built from TRBV2 and TRBJ2-7; 8 nucleotides match TRBD2. Per the germline V gene, CDR1 is SNHLY and CDR2 is FYNNEI. The length of the CDR3 is 14 residues. With 4 bases clipped from V and 4 bases from J, the junction kept 6 bases outside the gene matches. The chain's CDR3 is CASSALAGSYEQYF. Here the CDR3 DNA reads TGTGCCAGCAGTGCGTTAGCGGGAAGTTACGAGCAGTACTTC.

The chain recombines TRBV7-9 with TRBJ1-2, with a tentative D call TRBD1 (5 bases). Trimming removed 6 bases at V and 7 bases at J, with 21 bases between. The germline CDR1 and CDR2 sequences are SEHNR and FQNEAQ (reference sequence). The CDR3 length is 15 residues. CDR3 sequence reads: CASSPAPPRGLGYTF. The DNA for the CDR3 is TGTGCCAGCAGTCCAGCGCCGCCAAGGGGACTTGGCTACACCTTC. Full variable domain (outside the CDR3, taken from reference TRBV7-9 and TRBJ1-2): DTGVSQNPRHKITKRGQNVTFRCDPISEHNRLYWYRQTLGQGPEFLTYFQNEAQLEKSRLLSDRFSAERPKGSFSTLEIQRTEQGDSAMYLCASSPAPPRGLGYTFGSGTRLTVV.

This clone has just a few counts. This sequence joins TRBV19 and TRBJ2-3; unclear D gene. Trimming cost V 3 bases and J 4 bases, with 2 bases left between them. Germline values: CDR1 LNHDA, CDR2 SQIVND (reference sequence). The CDR3 is 11 residues long. CDR3 loop: CASSISDTQYF. The CDR3 bases are TGTGCCAGTAGTATCTCAGATACGCAGTATTTT.

The table lists this clone with a few counts. The V and J genes are TRBV30 and TRBJ1-1; unclear D gene. This CDR3 contains 13 residues. Trimming took 0 bases from V and 8 from J, leaving 13 bases between them. CDR1 and CDR2 (germline): GTSNPN, SVGIG (reference sequence). CDR3 in amino acids: CAWSVSKAPEAFF. In DNA, the CDR3 is TGTGCCTGGAGTGTTTCCAAAGCCCCCGAAGCTTTCTTT.